A selection of T cell receptor beta chains follows, all from one sample in a study of vaccination effects on CD4 cells after COVID-19. These receptors are not linked to any known antigen. The assay was immunoSEQ multiplex PCR, and TCRdb's table has in-frame clones only and misses some. The sample includes tens of thousands of clones, over 60% of them seen just once. Here the sequenced sample was CD4+ T cells from PBMCs cultured with HCoV-NL63 spike peptides, taken before COVID-19 vaccination. These TCRs come from a human donor who had a prior SARS-CoV-2 infection. Each CDR3 is given with its conserved first and last residue. The order of the fields is D gene, clone size, J gene, V gene, CDR3 DNA, CDR3 protein. A D gene is named only where the DNA matches it firmly. Part of the rows lack a size; the others show once, few, many or a class for expanded clones.

d_call: TRBD2; clone_size: .; j_call: TRBJ2-3; v_call: TRBV7-2; cdr3_nt: TGTGCCAGCAGCCCTTTAGGGCGGGGGGGCGCAGATACGCAGTATTTT; cdr3_aa: CASSPLGRGGADTQYF
d_call: .; clone_size: .; j_call: TRBJ2-3; v_call: TRBV24-1; cdr3_nt: TGTGCCACCAGTGATTCACGACTCGTCGACACAGATACGCAGTATTTT; cdr3_aa: CATSDSRLVDTDTQYF
d_call: .; clone_size: .; j_call: TRBJ1-1; v_call: TRBV5-4; cdr3_nt: TGTGCCAGCAGCCCGACGGCAATGAACACTGAAGCTTTCTTT; cdr3_aa: CASSPTAMNTEAFF
d_call: .; clone_size: .; j_call: TRBJ2-3; v_call: TRBV6-5; cdr3_nt: TGTGCCAGCAATGGTGCGGGCACAGATACGCAGTATTTT; cdr3_aa: CASNGAGTDTQYF
d_call: .; clone_size: .; j_call: TRBJ2-5; v_call: TRBV11-1; cdr3_nt: TGTGCCAGCAGCCCTGAAGCTTGGTGGGGAGCGACCCAGTACTTC; cdr3_aa: CASSPEAWWGATQYF
d_call: .; clone_size: once; j_call: TRBJ1-1; v_call: TRBV2; cdr3_nt: TGTGCCAGCAGCTTAGGAGGGGCGCACACTGAAGCTTTCTTT; cdr3_aa: CASSLGGAHTEAFF
d_call: .; clone_size: .; j_call: TRBJ1-6; v_call: TRBV9; cdr3_nt: TGTGCCAGCAGCGTTGGACTACTGGATTCACCCCTCCACTTT; cdr3_aa: CASSVGLLDSPLHF
d_call: TRBD1; clone_size: .; j_call: TRBJ2-7; v_call: TRBV28; cdr3_nt: TGTGCCAGCAGCCCTCCCGGGACAGGGCGATATGAGCAGTACTTC; cdr3_aa: CASSPPGTGRYEQYF
d_call: .; clone_size: .; j_call: TRBJ1-3; v_call: TRBV7-2; cdr3_nt: TGTGCCAGCAGCTTAGTTCCGGGTACCGGAAACACCATATATTTT; cdr3_aa: CASSLVPGTGNTIYF
d_call: .; clone_size: few; j_call: TRBJ2-1; v_call: TRBV3-1/TRBV3-2; cdr3_nt: TGTGCCAGCAGCCCCCGGGACATGCCTGGTGAGCAGTTCTTC; cdr3_aa: CASSPRDMPGEQFF
d_call: .; clone_size: .; j_call: TRBJ1-5; v_call: TRBV6-5; cdr3_nt: TGTGCCAGCAGTCCATGGAGGGCTCCGAATCAGCCCCAGCATTTT; cdr3_aa: CASSPWRAPNQPQHF
d_call: .; clone_size: .; j_call: TRBJ1-4; v_call: TRBV5-6; cdr3_nt: TGTGCCAGCAGTCAACTCCCTAATGAAAAACTGTTTTTT; cdr3_aa: CASSQLPNEKLFF
d_call: .; clone_size: .; j_call: TRBJ2-4; v_call: TRBV7-2; cdr3_nt: TGTGCCAGCAGCTTAAGTCAACAGAAAAACATTCAGTACTTC; cdr3_aa: CASSLSQQKNIQYF
d_call: TRBD1; clone_size: few; j_call: TRBJ2-3; v_call: TRBV2; cdr3_nt: TGTGCCAGCAAGGGGACAGGGGGCACAGATACGCAGTATTTT; cdr3_aa: CASKGTGGTDTQYF
d_call: .; clone_size: .; j_call: TRBJ2-5; v_call: TRBV6-5; cdr3_nt: TGTGCCAGCAGTCGTCAGGCGCAAGAGACCCAGTACTTC; cdr3_aa: CASSRQAQETQYF
d_call: TRBD2; clone_size: once; j_call: TRBJ2-5; v_call: TRBV2; cdr3_nt: TGTGCCAGCAGTTATCTCCTAGCGGAAGAGACCCAGTACTTC; cdr3_aa: CASSYLLAEETQYF
d_call: .; clone_size: .; j_call: TRBJ1-1; v_call: TRBV7-9; cdr3_nt: TGTGCCAGCAGCCCCGTGGCACGCGCCACTGAAGCTTTCTTT; cdr3_aa: CASSPVARATEAFF
d_call: .; clone_size: few; j_call: TRBJ1-3; v_call: TRBV7-2; cdr3_nt: TGTGCCAGCAGCTTAGTAGGCTGGACCACTGGAAACACCATATATTTT; cdr3_aa: CASSLVGWTTGNTIYF